The 17 T cell receptor beta chains listed next were all sequenced from one sample in a study of T cell changes during pregnancy in multiple sclerosis. Only in-frame clones appear in the TCRdb table, and some are missing; sequencing was by immunoSEQ multiplex PCR. The data show approximately 59,000 clones, 85% to 95% seen once. The material sequenced was CD4+ T cells from peripheral blood mononuclear cells, taken before pregnancy. All receptors come from a female donor with multiple sclerosis, enrolled in a pregnancy study.

The rearrangement joins TRBV4-3 to TRBJ1-5; D is uncertain. Trimming left V 0 bases short and J 9 bases short, with 12 bases between. The CDR3 sequence is 14 residues long. The germline gives CDR1 LGHNA, CDR2 YSLEER. The CDR3 DNA sequence: TGCGCCAGCAGCCAAGATGTACGGGTAGGGCCCCAGCATTTT. Its translation: CASSQDVRVGPQHF.

The V gene is TRBV4-3, the J gene TRBJ2-2; D unresolved. The CDR3 is 15 residues long. Germline V lookup: CDR1 LGHNA, CDR2 YSLEER. V lost 0 bases to trimming and J lost 3 bases, with 8 bases between them. The DNA for the CDR3 is TGCGCCAGCAGCCAAGATAACATCTACACCGGGGAGCTGTTTTTT. As protein: CASSQDNIYTGELFF.

The V gene is TRBV7-3, the J gene TRBJ1-1; the match to TRBD1 covers 9 bases. This CDR3 is 13 amino acids long. Germline lookup yields CDR1 SGHTA and CDR2 FQGTGA. After removal of 5 bases from V and 6 bases from J, the junction contained 4 bases not matched to a gene. The CDR3 spells CASSPTGGPEAFF. For the CDR3, the DNA is TGTGCCAGCAGCCCCACAGGGGGCCCTGAAGCTTTCTTT. The full variable domain, rest sourced from reference TRBV7-3 and TRBJ1-1, is GAGVSQTPSNKVTEKGKYVELRCDPISGHTALYWYRQSLGQGPEFLIYFQGTGAADDSGLPNDRFFAVRPEGSVSTLKIQRTERGDSAVYLCASSPTGGPEAFFGQGTRLTVV.

The sample holds one count of this clone. The chain has TRBV19 and TRBJ2-1; TRBD2 agrees at 11 bases. The junction had 8 bases not matched to a gene; V was cut back by 1 base and J by 0 bases. Germline assignment: CDR1 LNHDA and CDR2 SQIVND (reference sequence). The CDR3 contains 19 residues. CDR3 sequence (DNA): TGTGCCAGTAGTATAGTCGGGGCGCTAGCGGGAGGCTCCTACAATGAGCAGTTCTTC. It codes for CASSIVGALAGGSYNEQFF. The full variable domain, with the rest looked up from reference TRBV19 and TRBJ2-1, is DGGITQSPKYLFRKEGQNVTLSCEQNLNHDAMYWYRQDPGQGLRLIYYSQIVNDFQKGDIAEGYSVSREKKESFPLTVTSAQKNPTAFYLCASSIVGALAGGSYNEQFFGPGTRLTVL.

The V call is TRBV7-9, the J call TRBJ2-1, with a weak D call TRBD2 (6 bases). This CDR3 has 15 residues. Looked up from germline, CDR1 is SEHNR and CDR2 is FQNEAQ (reference sequence). The V and J ends lost 4 bases and 7 bases respectively, with 17 bases between them. CDR3 sequence: CASSSLVLGGNEQFF. CDR3 coding DNA: TGTGCCAGCAGCTCCCTTGTCCTGGGGGGTAATGAGCAGTTCTTC.

The DNA of the CDR3 is TGTGCCAGCAGTTACTTTGGGGGCGCGGTTGAAAAACTGTTTTTT. Translation gives CASSYFGGAVEKLFF. The chain carries TRBV6-5 and TRBJ1-4; a possible D gene is TRBD1 (6 bases). The V and J ends lost 1 base and 7 bases respectively, with 13 bases between them. The V gene's germline CDR1 is MNHEY and CDR2 SVGAGI. The CDR3 consists of 15 residues.

This chain uses TRBV7-6 with TRBJ2-7; 13 bases line up with TRBD2. Germline V gene sequence: CDR1 SGHVS, CDR2 FNYEAQ. Trimming took 5 bases from V and 4 from J; bases not matched to a gene: 8. This CDR3 contains 16 residues. The CDR3 DNA reads as TGTGCCAGCAGCCCGAGGACTAGCGGGAGAAGGTACGAGCAGTACTTC. Protein sequence: CASSPRTSGRRYEQYF.

V and J are TRBV6-5 and TRBJ1-2, with 7 positions matching TRBD1. Germline V gene lookup returns CDR1 MNHEY and CDR2 SVGAGI. With V trimmed by 2 bases and J by 5 bases, 8 bases remained unmatched. The CDR3 runs to 15 residues. The CDR3 region has the DNA TGTGCCAGCAGTTACACACAGGGGCCAGGGTATGGCTACACCTTC. Translated: CASSYTQGPGYGYTF.

The chain employs TRBV28 and TRBJ2-3, with 7 bases lining up with TRBD1. Trimming cost V 6 bases and J 2 bases; bases outside gene matches: 11. Germline values: CDR1 MDHEN, CDR2 SYDVKM. This CDR3 is 16 amino acids long. The CDR3 sequence: CASRIGTGEPTDTQYF. The DNA for the CDR3 is TGTGCCAGCAGGATTGGAACAGGGGAGCCCACAGATACGCAGTATTTT.

This chain links TRBV4-3 with TRBJ1-1; possible D gene TRBD1, 5 bases. The CDR3 totals 14 residues. V dropped 4 bases and J dropped 5 bases, with 14 bases sitting between them. The germline gives CDR1 LGHNA, CDR2 YSLEER. The CDR3: CASSPTRGWTEAFF. The CDR3 DNA reads TGCGCCAGCAGCCCGACAAGGGGCTGGACTGAAGCTTTCTTT.

The gene calls are TRBV4-1 and TRBJ2-7; the match to TRBD1 covers 7 bases. Trimming at V came to 0 bases and at J to 2 bases, leaving 4 bases not matched to a gene. Germline CDR1 MGHRA, CDR2 YSYEKL. The CDR3 covers 15 residues. CDR3 nucleotide sequence: TGCGCCAGCAGCCAAGATGAAAGGGGGCCCTACGAGCAGTACTTC. Amino acid sequence: CASSQDERGPYEQYF.

This clone was counted only a few times. The chain is built from TRBV18 and TRBJ2-3; no firm D call. This CDR3 is 15 amino acids long. Trimming cost V 2 bases and J 4 bases, with 13 bases left between them. Per germline, CDR1 KGHSH and CDR2 LQKENI. The CDR3 sequence: CASSPYPPPSDTQYF. The DNA of the CDR3 is TGTGCCAGCTCACCATATCCCCCCCCTTCAGATACGCAGTATTTT.

The chain combines TRBV21-1 with TRBJ2-5; TRBD1, the D gene given by the table, was not confirmed from the DNA. TRBV21-1 is flagged as a pseudogene. The CDR3 is 16 amino acids. The chain's CDR3 is CASLPGQGGNQETQYF. The CDR3 DNA reads as TGTGCCAGCTTACCGGGACAGGGAGGGAATCAAGAGACCCAGTACTTC.

The CDR3 loop is CASMRDRGNGELFF. The CDR3 DNA is TGTGCCAGCATGAGGGACAGGGGTAACGGGGAGCTGTTTTTT. This chain joins TRBV6-4 and TRBJ2-2; TRBD1 aligns across 10 bases. CDR1 and CDR2 from the germline V gene are MRHNA and SNTAGT. The CDR3 runs to 14 residues. Trimming took 7 bases from V and 7 from J; bases not matched to a gene: 6.

The chain is built from TRBV19 and TRBJ2-5, with TRBD1 as a possible D gene (5 bases). Looked up from germline, CDR1 is LNHDA and CDR2 is SQIVND (reference sequence). Trimming took off 1 base at V and 2 bases at J, with 11 bases between the two ends. The CDR3 is made up of 15 amino acids. As DNA, the CDR3 is TGTGCCAGTAGTATAGCGGCCGACAGACAAGAGACCCAGTACTTC. It yields the protein CASSIAADRQETQYF.

The chain carries TRBV5-6 and TRBJ2-5; 7 bases agree with TRBD2. Per the germline V gene, CDR1 is SGHDT and CDR2 is YYEEEE. The J segment lost 5 bases and the V segment lost 0 bases, leaving 10 bases of the junction unmatched. The CDR3 is 16 residues long. The CDR3 DNA sequence: TGTGCCAGCAGCTTGGAAGGGAGGGGTAGAGGGGAGACCCAGTACTTC. Encoded protein: CASSLEGRGRGETQYF.

This chain connects TRBV7-6 to TRBJ2-2; 9 bases align to TRBD1. This CDR3 comprises 18 residues. Germline V gives CDR1 SGHVS, CDR2 FNYEAQ. V dropped 2 bases and J dropped 6; count of bases not matched to a gene: 13. CDR3 coding DNA: TGTGCCAGCAGCTTAAGGACAGGGGTTGCCTCTGTATCCGGGGAGCTGTTTTTT. It codes for CASSLRTGVASVSGELFF.